What follows are 9 T cell receptor beta chains derived from one specimen sequenced in a study of cytomegalovirus exposure and HLA in healthy donors. With 60 Vbeta and 13 Jbeta primers, the PCR was carried out. Clones were read by immunoSEQ multiplex PCR, and TCRdb kept only the in-frame ones, dropping some. The sample shows roughly 69,000 clones, under 80% of them seen only once. Material for sequencing was PBMCs. These receptors came from a male donor in good health and CMV-seropositive.

The chain uses TRBV6-6 and TRBJ2-1, with 10 positions matching TRBD1. Germline CDR1 MNHNY, CDR2 SVGAGI (reference sequence). The CDR3 has 16 residues. Trimming at V came to 0 bases and at J to 5 bases, leaving 4 bases not matched to a gene. In DNA, the CDR3 is TGTGCCAGCAGTTACTCGGGGACAGGGGTCAACAATGAGCAGTTCTTC. Translated, it gives CASSYSGTGVNNEQFF.

V and J are TRBV2 and TRBJ2-5, with 7 bases identical to TRBD1. The CDR3 sequence is 13 residues long. The V and J ends lost 8 bases and 5 bases, in that order; junction bases with no gene match: 8. CDR1 is SNHLY, CDR2 FYNNEI, per germline. The CDR3 here is CASSQTGVETQYF. Here the CDR3 DNA reads TGTGCCAGCTCCCAAACAGGGGTGGAGACCCAGTACTTC.

The table lists this clone with a few counts. The chain carries TRBV10-2 and TRBJ1-4; the D is unclear. CDR3 length: 13 amino acids. Trimming shortened V by 7 bases and J by 5 bases, and 11 bases separated the two germline ends. Germline CDR1 and CDR2: WSHSY and SAAADI. CDR3 in amino acids: CASTWSPNEKLFF. The CDR3 DNA sequence: TGCGCCAGCACCTGGAGCCCCAATGAAAAACTGTTTTTT.

By sample share, this clone is large. The V call is TRBV7-9, the J call TRBJ1-1; D gene unclear. The germline V gene encodes CDR1 SEHNR and CDR2 FQNEAQ (reference sequence). This CDR3 is 14 amino acids long. Trimming took off 1 base at V and 6 bases at J, with 12 bases between the two ends. The CDR3 sequence: CASSLDPPSPEAFF. The CDR3 nucleotides are TGTGCCAGCAGCTTAGACCCTCCCAGTCCTGAAGCTTTCTTT.

J is TRBJ1-1 and V is TRBV19; 7 bases are shared with TRBD1. The CDR3 length is 16 residues. In germline, CDR1 is LNHDA, CDR2 SQIVND (reference sequence). The junction had 6 bases not matched to a gene; V was cut back by 1 base and J by 1 base. The CDR3 DNA sequence: TGTGCCAGTAGTATAGTAAGACAGGGACGGAACACTGAAGCTTTCTTT. It codes for CASSIVRQGRNTEAFF. Filled out from reference TRBV19 and TRBJ1-1, the complete variable domain reads DGGITQSPKYLFRKEGQNVTLSCEQNLNHDAMYWYRQDPGQGLRLIYYSQIVNDFQKGDIAEGYSVSREKKESFPLTVTSAQKNPTAFYLCASSIVRQGRNTEAFFGQGTRLTVV.

This chain uses TRBV2 with TRBJ2-7; 9 bases line up with TRBD1. J lost 6 bases, V lost 5 bases, and 8 bases had no gene match. Germline assignment: CDR1 SNHLY and CDR2 FYNNEI. The length of the CDR3 is 14 residues. This CDR3 reads CASSPGQGAAEQYF. CDR3 in DNA: TGTGCCAGCAGTCCGGGACAGGGAGCTGCCGAGCAGTACTTC.

The V and J genes are TRBV6-1 and TRBJ2-7, with TRBD1 identical over 7 bases. CDR3 size: 13 residues. The germline CDR1 and CDR2 sequences are MNHNS and SASEGT. V was clipped by 3 bases and J by 2 bases; unmatched bases: 1. The CDR3 protein is CASSDGTAYEQYF. The DNA of the CDR3 is TGTGCCAGCAGTGATGGGACAGCCTACGAGCAGTACTTC.

The chain is built from TRBV30 and TRBJ2-2; D gene uncertain. This CDR3 has 14 residues. Germline assignment: CDR1 GTSNPN and CDR2 SVGIG (reference sequence). V lost 4 bases and J 6 bases, leaving 15 bases between the germline ends. Here the CDR3 DNA reads TGTGCCTGGAAATTGGTTGTTGGGCCCGGGGAGCTGTTTTTT. It translates to CAWKLVVGPGELFF.

The rearrangement links TRBV6-5 to TRBJ2-7, with D hard to call. Germline CDR1 and CDR2: MNHEY and SVGAGI. The CDR3 extends over 13 amino acids. Trimming cost V 6 bases and J 1 base, with 10 bases left between them. The CDR3 sequence is CASRFSSSYEQYF. CDR3 nucleotides: TGTGCCAGCAGATTCTCCTCTTCCTACGAGCAGTACTTC.